Described below is a single T cell receptor beta chain sequence and its context. Its antigen is currently unknown. Distinct nucleotide sequences in the sample also encode this CDR3. The length of the CDR3 is 14 residues. Germline loops: CDR1 SGHRS, CDR2 YFSETQ. Trimming at V came to 3 bases and at J to 1 base, leaving 3 bases not matched to a gene. The sample originates from a study of cytomegalovirus exposure and HLA in healthy donors. Amplification used 60 Vbeta primers and 13 Jbeta primers. Profiling relied on immunoSEQ multiplex PCR, and the TCRdb table lists in-frame clones only, not all of them. The sample has about 160,000 clones, approximately 80% seen once; the top ten hold 3.7%. Regarding the study as a whole: The authors enumerated 180 or so TCR beta chains as linked to cytomegalovirus. In a later analysis, across HLA loci, associated TCR counts were highest for DRB1, lowest for HLA-C.

The sequence came from a young man in good health and CMV-seropositive. The rearrangement links TRBV5-1 to TRBJ1-1, with 7 bases that match TRBD1. The sample was PBMCs. The CDR3: CASSYRQGNTEAFF. The CDR3 DNA sequence: TGCGCCAGCAGCTATCGACAGGGGAACACTGAAGCTTTCTTT.